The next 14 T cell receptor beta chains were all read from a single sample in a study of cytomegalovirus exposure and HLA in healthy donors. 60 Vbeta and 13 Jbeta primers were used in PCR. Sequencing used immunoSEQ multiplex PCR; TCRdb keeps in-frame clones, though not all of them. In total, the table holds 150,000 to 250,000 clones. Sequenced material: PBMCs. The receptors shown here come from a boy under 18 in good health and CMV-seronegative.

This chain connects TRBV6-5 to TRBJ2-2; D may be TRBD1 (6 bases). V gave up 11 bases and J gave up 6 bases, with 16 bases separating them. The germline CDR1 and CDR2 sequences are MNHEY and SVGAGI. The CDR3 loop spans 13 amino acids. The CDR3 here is CARVGAHAGELFF. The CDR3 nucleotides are TGTGCCCGAGTGGGGGCTCACGCCGGGGAGCTGTTTTTT.

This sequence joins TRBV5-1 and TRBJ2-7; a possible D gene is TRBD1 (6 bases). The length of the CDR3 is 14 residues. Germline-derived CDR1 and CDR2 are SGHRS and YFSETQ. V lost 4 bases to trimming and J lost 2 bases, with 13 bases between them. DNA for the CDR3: TGCGCCAGCAGCATTAACACAGGGCCCTACGAGCAGTACTTC. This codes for CASSINTGPYEQYF. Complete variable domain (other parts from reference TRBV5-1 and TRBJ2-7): KAGVTQTPRYLIKTRGQQVTLSCSPISGHRSVSWYQQTPGQGLQFLFEYFSETQRNKGNFPGRFSGRQFSNSRSEMNVSTLELGDSALYLCASSINTGPYEQYFGPGTRLTVT.

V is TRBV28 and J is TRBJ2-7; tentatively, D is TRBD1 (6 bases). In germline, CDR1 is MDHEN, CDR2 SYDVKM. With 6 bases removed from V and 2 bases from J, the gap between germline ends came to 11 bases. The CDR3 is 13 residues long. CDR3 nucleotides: TGTGCCAGCAGGCGAGGGGGAGCCTACGAGCAGTACTTC. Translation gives CASRRGGAYEQYF. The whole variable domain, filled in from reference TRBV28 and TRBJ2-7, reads DVKVTQSSRYLVKRTGEKVFLECVQDMDHENMFWYRQDPGLGLRLIYFSYDVKMKEKGDIPEGYSVSREKKERFSLILESASTNQTSMYLCASRRGGAYEQYFGPGTRLTVT.

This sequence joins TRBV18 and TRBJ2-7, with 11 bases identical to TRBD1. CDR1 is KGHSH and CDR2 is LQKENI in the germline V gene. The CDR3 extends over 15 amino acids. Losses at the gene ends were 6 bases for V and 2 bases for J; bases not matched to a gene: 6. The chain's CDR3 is CASSSLGQGAYEQYF. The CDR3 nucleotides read TGTGCCAGCTCCTCCCTGGGACAGGGGGCCTACGAGCAGTACTTC.

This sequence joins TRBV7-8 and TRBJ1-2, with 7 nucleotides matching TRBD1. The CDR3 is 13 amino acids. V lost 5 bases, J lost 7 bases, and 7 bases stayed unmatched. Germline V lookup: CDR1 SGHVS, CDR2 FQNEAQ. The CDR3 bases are TGTGCCAGCAGCCCTCACAGGGGTCCTGGCTACACCTTC. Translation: CASSPHRGPGYTF.

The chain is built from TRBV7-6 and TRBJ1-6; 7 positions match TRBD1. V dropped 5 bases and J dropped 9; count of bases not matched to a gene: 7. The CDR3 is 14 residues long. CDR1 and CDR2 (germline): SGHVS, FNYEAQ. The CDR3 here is CASSPDRAVSPLHF. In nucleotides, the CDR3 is TGTGCCAGCAGCCCCGACAGGGCGGTTTCACCCCTCCACTTT.

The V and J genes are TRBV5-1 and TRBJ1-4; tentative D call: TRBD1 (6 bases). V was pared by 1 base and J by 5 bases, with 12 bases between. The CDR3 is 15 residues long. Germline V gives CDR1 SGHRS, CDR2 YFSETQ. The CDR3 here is CASSLLGALNEKLFF. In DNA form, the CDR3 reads TGCGCCAGCAGCTTGTTGGGGGCCCTGAATGAAAAACTGTTTTTT.

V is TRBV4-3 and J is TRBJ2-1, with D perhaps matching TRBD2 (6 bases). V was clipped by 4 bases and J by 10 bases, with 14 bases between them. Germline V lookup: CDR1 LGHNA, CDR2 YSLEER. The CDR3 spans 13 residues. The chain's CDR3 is CASSPLSRGEQFF. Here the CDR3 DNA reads TGCGCCAGCAGCCCCCTTTCCCGGGGGGAGCAGTTCTTC.

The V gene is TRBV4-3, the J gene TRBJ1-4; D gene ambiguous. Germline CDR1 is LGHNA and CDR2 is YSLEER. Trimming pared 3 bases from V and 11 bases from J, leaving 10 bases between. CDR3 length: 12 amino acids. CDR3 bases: TGCGCCAGCAGCCAGGAGAAGGATAAACTGTTTTTT. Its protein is CASSQEKDKLFF.

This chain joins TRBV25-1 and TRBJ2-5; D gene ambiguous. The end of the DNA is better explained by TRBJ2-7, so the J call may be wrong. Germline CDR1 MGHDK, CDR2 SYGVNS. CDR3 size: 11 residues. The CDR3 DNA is TGTGCCAGCAGTGGCATCTACGAGCAGTACTTC. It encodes CASSGIYEQYF.

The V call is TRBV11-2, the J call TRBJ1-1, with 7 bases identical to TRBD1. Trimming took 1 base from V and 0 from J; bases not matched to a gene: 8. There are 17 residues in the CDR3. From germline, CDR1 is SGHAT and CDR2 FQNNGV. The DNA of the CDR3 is TGTGCCAGCAGCTTAGTTCGGGACAGTTCCATGAACACTGAAGCTTTCTTT. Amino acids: CASSLVRDSSMNTEAFF.

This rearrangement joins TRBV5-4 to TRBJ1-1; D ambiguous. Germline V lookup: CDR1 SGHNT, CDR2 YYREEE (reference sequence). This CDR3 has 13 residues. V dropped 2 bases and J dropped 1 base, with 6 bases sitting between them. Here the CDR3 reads CASSFPQNTEAFF. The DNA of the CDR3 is TGTGCCAGCAGCTTCCCCCAGAACACTGAAGCTTTCTTT.

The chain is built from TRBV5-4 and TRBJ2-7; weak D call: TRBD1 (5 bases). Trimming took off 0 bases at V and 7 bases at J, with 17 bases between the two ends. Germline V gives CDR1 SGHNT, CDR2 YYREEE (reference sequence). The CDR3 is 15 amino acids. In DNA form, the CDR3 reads TGTGCCAGCAGCTTGGGACAGACTCTAACGGAGGAGCAGTACTTC. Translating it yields CASSLGQTLTEEQYF.

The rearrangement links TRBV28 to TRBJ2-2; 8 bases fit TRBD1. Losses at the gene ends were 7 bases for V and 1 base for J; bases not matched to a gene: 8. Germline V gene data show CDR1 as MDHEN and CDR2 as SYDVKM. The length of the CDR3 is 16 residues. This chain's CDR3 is CASNTHGTGNTGELFF. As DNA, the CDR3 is TGTGCCAGCAATACCCACGGGACAGGGAACACCGGGGAGCTGTTTTTT.